What follows describes a single TCR gamma chain. The same CDR3 also results from other DNA sequences found in this sample. The data were obtained in a study of gamma-delta T cells after stem cell transplantation. V was pared by 4 bases and J by 6 bases, with 3 bases of the junction left unmatched. CDR3 length equals 11 residues. CDR1 and CDR2 from the germline V gene are GITISATS and ISYDGTV (reference sequence). TCRdb reran clone calling via CATT on the RT-PCR reads. The repertoire consists of 2,500 to 3,500 gamma-chain clones, with roughly 18% occurring once and the leading ten covering about 3%. The TCR was taken from a human donor. It is not recorded whose cells these are; they may come from a transplant donor. The chain recombines TRGV9 with TRGJ1 or TRGJ2. The sample taken for sequencing was gamma-delta T cells. CDR3 amino acids: CALWETYKKLF. The DNA of the CDR3 is TGTGCCTTGTGGGAAACTTATAAGAAACTCTTT.